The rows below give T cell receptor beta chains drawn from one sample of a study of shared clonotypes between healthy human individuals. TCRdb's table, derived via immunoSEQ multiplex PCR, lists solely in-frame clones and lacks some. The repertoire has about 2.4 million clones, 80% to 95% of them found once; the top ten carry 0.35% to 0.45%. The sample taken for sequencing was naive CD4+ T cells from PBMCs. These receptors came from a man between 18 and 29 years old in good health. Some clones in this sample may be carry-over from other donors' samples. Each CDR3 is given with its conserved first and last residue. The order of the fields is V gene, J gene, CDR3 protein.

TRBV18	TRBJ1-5	CASSLYPGQGEGNQPQHF
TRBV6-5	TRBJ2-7	CASSYSFWGTGYEQYF
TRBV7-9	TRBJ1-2	CASSLVGGAGYTF
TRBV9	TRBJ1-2	CASSARTGYYGYTF
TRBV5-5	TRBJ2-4	CASSLMRALAPNIQYF
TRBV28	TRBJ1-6	CASSPWGDYNSPLHF
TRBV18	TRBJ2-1	CASSPGRGGYNEQFF
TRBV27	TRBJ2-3	CASGLWAVGNTQYF
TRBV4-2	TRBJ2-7	CASSSVIIAGVWEQYF
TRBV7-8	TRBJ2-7	CASSLPGQTYEQYF
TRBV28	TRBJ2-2	CASSLMGLAGVGELFF
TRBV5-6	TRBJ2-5	CASSLGPQGAQYF
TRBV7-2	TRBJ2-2	CASSPGTGHTGELFF
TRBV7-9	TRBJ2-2	CASSLGSGSNTGELFF
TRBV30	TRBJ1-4	CAWSGYRGVAEKLFF
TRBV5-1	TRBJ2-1	CASSLEAMYNEQFF
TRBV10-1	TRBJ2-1	CASSESKLTGGLQFF
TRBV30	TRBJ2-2	CAWRGGGPYTGELFF
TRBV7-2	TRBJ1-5	CASSLYRGGGQPQHF
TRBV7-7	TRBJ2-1	CASSQGLAGEGYNEQFF
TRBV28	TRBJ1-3	CASKFEGTYTIYF
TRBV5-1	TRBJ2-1	CASSRNRELRYNEQFF
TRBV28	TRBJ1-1	CASSSGTENTEAFF
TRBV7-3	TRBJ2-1	CASSPDAEIGQFF
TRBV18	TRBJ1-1	CASSPTTKVKDLVILPTEAFF
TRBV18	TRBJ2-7	CASSPGQGFYEQYF
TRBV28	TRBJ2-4	CASSPGVGLWYF
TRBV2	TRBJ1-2	CASSEMGWTF
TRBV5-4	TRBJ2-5	CASSLNRGLQETQYF
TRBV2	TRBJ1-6	CASSERWTANSPLHF
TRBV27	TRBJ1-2	CASSLDSRMYGYTF
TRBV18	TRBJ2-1	CASSPRQFHEQFF
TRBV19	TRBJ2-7	CASSRAGQLYEQYF
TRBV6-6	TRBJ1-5	CASSLLGQGSNQPQHF
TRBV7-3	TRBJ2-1	CASSLIDSYNEQFF
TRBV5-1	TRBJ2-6	CASSLPGAGANVLTF
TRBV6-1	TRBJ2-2	CASSAKGQTTGELFF
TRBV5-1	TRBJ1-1	CASSLDRGRSPTMNTEAFF
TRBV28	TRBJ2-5	CASSPPGLAVGKTQYF
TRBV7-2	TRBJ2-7	CASSLDYEQYF
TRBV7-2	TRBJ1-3	CASSQTDGNTIYF
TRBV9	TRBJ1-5	CASSVGGTENQPQHF
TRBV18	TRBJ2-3	CASSSGLAGSTDTQYF
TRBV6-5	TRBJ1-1	CASSYKTGRAFF
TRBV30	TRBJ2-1	CAWSPGLANEQFF
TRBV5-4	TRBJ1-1	CASSGGDTLNTEAFF
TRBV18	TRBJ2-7	CASSPMGGRNYEQYF
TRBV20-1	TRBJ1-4	CSLSANEKLFF
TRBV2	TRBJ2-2	CASSVAWNTGELFF
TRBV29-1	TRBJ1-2	CSVEDGTNGYTF
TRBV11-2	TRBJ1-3	CASSSPVEGMEGNTIYF
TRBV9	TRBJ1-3	CASSVEGTGNSGNTIYF
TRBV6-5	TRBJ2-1	CASTGYNEQFF
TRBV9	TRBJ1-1	CASSVGGGAGTEAFF
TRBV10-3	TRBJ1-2	CAITGTSGEGYTF
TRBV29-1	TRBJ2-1	CSARDRPYNEQFF
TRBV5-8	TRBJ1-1	CASSSSRQGIGTEAFF
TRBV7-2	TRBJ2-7	CASSPGSGVPYEQYF
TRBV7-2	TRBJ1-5	CASSLSRDQPQHF
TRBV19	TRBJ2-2	CASSTPFLAGPNTGELFF